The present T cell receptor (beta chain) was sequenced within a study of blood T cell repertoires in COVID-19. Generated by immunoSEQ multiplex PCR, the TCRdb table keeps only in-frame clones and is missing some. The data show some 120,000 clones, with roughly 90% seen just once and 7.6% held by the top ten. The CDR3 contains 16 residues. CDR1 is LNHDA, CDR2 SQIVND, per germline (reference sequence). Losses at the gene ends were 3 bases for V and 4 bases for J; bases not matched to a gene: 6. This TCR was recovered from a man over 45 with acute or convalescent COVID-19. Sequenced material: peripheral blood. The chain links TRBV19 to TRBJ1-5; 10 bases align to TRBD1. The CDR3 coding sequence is TGTGCCAGTAGTATGGTAGGGACAGGGGTTAATCAGCCCCAGCATTTT. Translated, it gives CASSMVGTGVNQPQHF.